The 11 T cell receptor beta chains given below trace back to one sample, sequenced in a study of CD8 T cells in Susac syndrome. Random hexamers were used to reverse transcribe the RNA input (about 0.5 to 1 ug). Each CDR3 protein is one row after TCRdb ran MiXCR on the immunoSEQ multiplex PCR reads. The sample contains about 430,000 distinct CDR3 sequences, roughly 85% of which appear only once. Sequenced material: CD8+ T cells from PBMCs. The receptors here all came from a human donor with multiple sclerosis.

The CDR3 sequence: CASSLDGGDGYTF. The CDR3 DNA reads as TGCGCCAGCAGCTTGGACGGGGGCGATGGCTACACCTTC. J is TRBJ1-2 and V is TRBV5-1; possible D gene TRBD1, 6 bases. V was clipped by 0 bases and J by 6 bases, with 9 bases between them. Germline CDR1 reads SGHRS; CDR2 reads YFSETQ. The CDR3 runs to 13 residues.

CDR3 sequence (DNA): TGCGCCAGCAGCTTGGAGGCCGATAACTATGGCTACACCTTC. This codes for CASSLEADNYGYTF. The rearrangement uses TRBV5-1 and TRBJ1-2, with D unclear. Deletions cut 0 bases from V and 1 base from J, with 7 bases between. Per the germline V gene, CDR1 is SGHRS and CDR2 is YFSETQ. This CDR3 comprises 14 residues.

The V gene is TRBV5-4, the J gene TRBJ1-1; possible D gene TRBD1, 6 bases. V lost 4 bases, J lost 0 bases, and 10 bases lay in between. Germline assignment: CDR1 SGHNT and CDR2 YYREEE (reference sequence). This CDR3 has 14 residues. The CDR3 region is CASSEQGLNTEAFF. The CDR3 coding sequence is TGTGCCAGCAGCGAACAGGGATTGAACACTGAAGCTTTCTTT.

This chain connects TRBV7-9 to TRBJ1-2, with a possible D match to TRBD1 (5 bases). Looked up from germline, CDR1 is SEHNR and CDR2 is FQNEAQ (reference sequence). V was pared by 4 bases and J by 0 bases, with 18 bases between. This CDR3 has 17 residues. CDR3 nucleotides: TGTGCCAGCAGCTCCAACTACGGGGGGAGGCCTAACTATGGCTACACCTTC. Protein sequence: CASSSNYGGRPNYGYTF.

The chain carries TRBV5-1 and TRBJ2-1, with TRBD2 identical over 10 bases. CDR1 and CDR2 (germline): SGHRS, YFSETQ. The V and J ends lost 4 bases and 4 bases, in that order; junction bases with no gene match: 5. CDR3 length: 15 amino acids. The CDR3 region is CASSISGGTYNEQFF. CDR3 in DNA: TGCGCCAGCAGCATTAGCGGGGGGACTTACAATGAGCAGTTCTTC.

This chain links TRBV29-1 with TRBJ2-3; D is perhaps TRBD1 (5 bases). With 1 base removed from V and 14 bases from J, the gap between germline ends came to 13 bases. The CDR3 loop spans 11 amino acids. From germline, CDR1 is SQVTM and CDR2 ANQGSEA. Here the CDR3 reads CSVEGVTGRYF. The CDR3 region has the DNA TGCAGCGTTGAAGGGGTCACAGGAAGGTATTTT.

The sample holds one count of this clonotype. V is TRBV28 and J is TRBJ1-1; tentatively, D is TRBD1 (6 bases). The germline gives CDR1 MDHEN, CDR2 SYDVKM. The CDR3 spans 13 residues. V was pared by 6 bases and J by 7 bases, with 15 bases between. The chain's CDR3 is CASRKLTGSEAFF. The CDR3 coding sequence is TGTGCCAGCAGGAAACTAACAGGGAGTGAAGCTTTCTTT.

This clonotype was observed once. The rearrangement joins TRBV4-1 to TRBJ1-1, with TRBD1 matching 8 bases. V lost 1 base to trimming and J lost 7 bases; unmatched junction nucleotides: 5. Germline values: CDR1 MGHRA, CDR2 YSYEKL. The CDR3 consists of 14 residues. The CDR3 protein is CASSQGQGLIEAFF. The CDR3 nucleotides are TGCGCCAGCAGCCAAGGACAGGGGCTTATTGAAGCTTTCTTT.

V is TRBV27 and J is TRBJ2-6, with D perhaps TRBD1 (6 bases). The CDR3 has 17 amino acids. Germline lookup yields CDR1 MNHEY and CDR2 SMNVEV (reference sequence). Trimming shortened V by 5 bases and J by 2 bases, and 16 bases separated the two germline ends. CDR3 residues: CASSSGQYPPGANVLTF. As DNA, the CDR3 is TGTGCCAGCAGTAGTGGACAGTACCCCCCTGGGGCCAACGTCCTGACTTTC. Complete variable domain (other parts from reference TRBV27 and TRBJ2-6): EAQVTQNPRYLITVTGKKLTVTCSQNMNHEYMSWYRQDPGLGLRQIYYSMNVEVTDKGDVPEGYKVSRKEKRNFPLILESPSPNQTSLYFCASSSGQYPPGANVLTFGAGSRLTVL.

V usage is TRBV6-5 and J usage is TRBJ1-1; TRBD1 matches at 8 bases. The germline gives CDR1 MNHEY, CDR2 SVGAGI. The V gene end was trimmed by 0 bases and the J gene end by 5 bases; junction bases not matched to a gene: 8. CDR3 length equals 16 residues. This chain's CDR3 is CASSYSKGRGLTEAFF. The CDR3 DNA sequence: TGTGCCAGCAGTTACTCGAAGGGCAGGGGGCTTACTGAAGCTTTCTTT.

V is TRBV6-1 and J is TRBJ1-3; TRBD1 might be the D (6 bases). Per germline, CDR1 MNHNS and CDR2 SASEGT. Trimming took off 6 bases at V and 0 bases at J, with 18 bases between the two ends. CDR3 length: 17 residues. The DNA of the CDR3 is TGTGCCAGCAGCACTAACAGGGAAGAACACTCTGGAAACACCATATATTTT. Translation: CASSTNREEHSGNTIYF.